This T cell receptor (beta chain) was identified during a study of naive and memory T cell subsets. Study results and limitations: Especially in CD8 cells, naive repertoires contained a few larger clonotypes, possibly CD45RA-re-expressing memory cells.

As to this clonotype: The antigen remains unidentified.

V was clipped by 8 bases and J by 10 bases, with 20 bases between them. The CDR3 has 13 residues. Germline CDR1 reads MGHDK; CDR2 reads SYGVNS. Both TRBC1 and TRBC2 were covered by a beta constant-region primer of two equimolar oligonucleotides. Four rounds of PCR amplified the ligated cDNA using nested alpha and beta constant-region primers plus SP2. TCRdb redid the calling of the UMI-ligation and nested PCR reads with MiXCR, one entry per CDR3 protein. This sample has 150,000 or so distinct CDR3 sequences; 22% occur once, and the top ten carry roughly 0.1%. CMV status came from CD4+ IFNgamma after overnight CMV lysate stimulation. Sequential positive selection took CD4 T cells first, then CD8 T cells.

This chain joins TRBV25-1 and TRBJ1-1, with D unresolved. The receptor's source is a human donor in good health. The specimen was naive CD4+ T cells from blood. CDR3 in amino acids: CASSPGSRPGAFF. The CDR3 nucleotides are TGTGCCAGCTCACCTGGGTCCCGGCCTGGAGCTTTCTTT.